These 31 T cell receptor beta chains came from one sample sequenced in a study of chemoradiotherapy in HPV16-positive cancers. Data came from immunoSEQ multiplex PCR; TCRdb stores just in-frame clones and leaves some out. The data hold 7,000 or so clones, with around 82% observed a single time. Here the sequenced sample was tumor tissue, taken from a patient who underwent chemoradiotherapy. Receptor source: a human donor with HPV-associated anogenital cancer.

V usage is TRBV10-3 and J usage is TRBJ1-6; D might be TRBD1 (6 bases). Trimming shortened V by 0 bases and J by 8 bases, and 14 bases separated the two germline ends. The CDR3 is 16 residues long. Per the germline V gene, CDR1 is ENHRY and CDR2 is SYGVKD. CDR3 in amino acids: CAISESVGGSDSPLHF. The CDR3 DNA reads TGTGCCATCAGTGAGTCGGTTGGGGGCTCCGATTCACCCCTCCACTTT.

This clone was seen just once. This chain uses TRBV2 with TRBJ1-2; D is ambiguous. Per germline, CDR1 SNHLY and CDR2 FYNNEI. This CDR3 has 12 amino acids. The V end lost 7 bases, the J end lost 1 base, and 7 bases lay between the germline ends. The CDR3: CASKELNYGYTF. CDR3 nucleotides: TGTGCCAGCAAGGAGCTTAACTATGGCTACACCTTC.

In this sample, this clone turned up a few times. This sequence joins TRBV5-1 and TRBJ1-1; D is unresolved. V gave up 5 bases and J gave up 0 bases, with 11 bases separating them. The CDR3 is 14 residues long. In germline, CDR1 is SGHRS, CDR2 YFSETQ. CDR3 amino acids: CASRPEGLNTEAFF. CDR3 sequence (DNA): TGCGCCAGCAGACCGGAAGGCTTGAACACTGAAGCTTTCTTT.

The chain combines TRBV27 with TRBJ1-4, with 8 bases matching TRBD1. Germline V gene data show CDR1 as MNHEY and CDR2 as SMNVEV (reference sequence). Trimming cost V 6 bases and J 4 bases; bases outside gene matches: 16. The CDR3 sequence is 18 residues long. CDR3 DNA sequence: TGTGCCAGCAGCTCCCGGACAGGGACGCAGGCTAGTAATGAAAAACTGTTTTTT. Its protein is CASSSRTGTQASNEKLFF.

The chain combines TRBV6-5 with TRBJ1-5; D is unclear. With 0 bases removed from V and 7 bases from J, the gap between germline ends came to 7 bases. The CDR3 has 13 amino acids. Germline CDR1 MNHEY, CDR2 SVGAGI. The CDR3 sequence: CASSYSAQQPQHF. Written as DNA, the CDR3 is TGTGCCAGCAGTTACTCGGCCCAACAGCCCCAGCATTTT.

This clone was seen only once. The chain has TRBV5-6 and TRBJ2-5, with 8 nucleotides matching TRBD2. The CDR3 consists of 16 residues. Losses at the gene ends were 0 bases for V and 1 base for J; bases not matched to a gene: 5. Germline V lookup: CDR1 SGHDT, CDR2 YYEEEE. The CDR3 sequence: CASSLAGGGTQETQYF. The CDR3 DNA follows: TGTGCCAGCAGCTTGGCCGGCGGGGGGACCCAAGAGACCCAGTACTTC. The whole variable domain, filled in from reference TRBV5-6 and TRBJ2-5, reads DAGVTQSPTHLIKTRGQQVTLRCSPKSGHDTVSWYQQALGQGPQFIFQYYEEEERQRGNFPDRFSGHQFPNYSSELNVNALLLGDSALYLCASSLAGGGTQETQYFGPGTRLLVL.

The chain recombines TRBV5-6 with TRBJ2-6, with D unresolved. The CDR3 has 12 residues. Trimming removed 7 bases at V and 2 bases at J, with 4 bases between. Germline lookup yields CDR1 SGHDT and CDR2 YYEEEE. DNA for the CDR3: TGTGCCAGCGGAACTGGGGCCAACGTCCTGACTTTC. Protein: CASGTGANVLTF.

This chain links TRBV4-3 with TRBJ1-3; D gene uncertain. The CDR3 covers 15 residues. Trimming stripped 2 bases from V and 2 bases from J, with 10 bases between. The germline V gene encodes CDR1 LGHNA and CDR2 YSLEER. CDR3 loop: CASSQRALPGNTIYF. CDR3 sequence (DNA): TGCGCCAGCAGCCAACGGGCGTTACCTGGAAACACCATATATTTT.

The V and J genes are TRBV28 and TRBJ2-7; the match to TRBD1 covers 7 bases. The CDR3 is made up of 14 amino acids. The ends lost 4 bases at V and 1 base at J; junction bases unmatched: 4. Germline CDR1 MDHEN, CDR2 SYDVKM. CDR3 sequence: CASSYPDRSYEQYF. Written as DNA, the CDR3 is TGTGCCAGCAGTTACCCGGACAGGTCCTACGAGCAGTACTTC.

The chain is built from TRBV6-5 and TRBJ1-3; D is perhaps TRBD1 (5 bases). The CDR3 sequence is 15 residues long. Germline assignment: CDR1 MNHEY and CDR2 SVGAGI. Trimming removed 6 bases at V and 0 bases at J, with 12 bases between. CDR3 sequence (DNA): TGTGCCAGCAGCTCACAGGCTCTCTCTGGAAACACCATATATTTT. The encoded protein is CASSSQALSGNTIYF.

This chain links TRBV5-1 with TRBJ2-7, with 9 bases identical to TRBD1. Germline lookup yields CDR1 SGHRS and CDR2 YFSETQ. This CDR3 has 14 residues. V shed 0 bases, J shed 6 bases, and the junction held 4 bases outside the gene matches. Here the CDR3 DNA reads TGCGCCAGCAGCTTGGGGACAGGGGAGGGCGAGCAGTACTTC. Translation gives CASSLGTGEGEQYF.

V is TRBV7-9 and J is TRBJ1-6; 8 nucleotides line up with TRBD1. The ends lost 5 bases at V and 7 bases at J; junction bases unmatched: 10. The CDR3 consists of 16 residues. From germline, CDR1 is SEHNR and CDR2 FQNEAQ (reference sequence). The CDR3 DNA sequence: TGTGCCAGCAGCCCTAACCCGGGACAGGAAAATTCACCCCTCCACTTT. Translated: CASSPNPGQENSPLHF. The whole variable domain, remainder taken from reference TRBV7-9 and TRBJ1-6, is DTGVSQNPRHKITKRGQNVTFRCDPISEHNRLYWYRQTLGQGPEFLTYFQNEAQLEKSRLLSDRFSAERPKGSFSTLEIQRTEQGDSAMYLCASSPNPGQENSPLHFGNGTRLTVT.

The V call is TRBV5-1, the J call TRBJ1-2; TRBD1 agrees at 7 bases. This CDR3 contains 14 residues. Trimming removed 3 bases from V and 5 bases from J; junction bases left unmatched: 7. CDR1 and CDR2 from the germline V gene are SGHRS and YFSETQ. DNA of the CDR3: TGCGCCAGCAGCTCAGAGGGGGCCCGTTATGGCTACACCTTC. This gives the protein CASSSEGARYGYTF.

The chain carries TRBV5-1 and TRBJ2-7; TRBD2 is a possible D gene (6 bases). The CDR3 covers 15 residues. Trimming cost V 1 base and J 3 bases, with 14 bases left between them. CDR1 and CDR2 (germline): SGHRS, YFSETQ. This chain's CDR3 is CASSLRREAYYEQYF. The CDR3 nucleotides are TGCGCCAGCAGCTTGAGGAGGGAGGCATACTACGAGCAGTACTTC.

V usage is TRBV30 and J usage is TRBJ2-5; perhaps TRBD2 as D (7 bases). This CDR3 is 15 amino acids long. Germline values: CDR1 GTSNPN, CDR2 SVGIG (reference sequence). V was clipped by 2 bases and J by 6 bases, with 19 bases between them. CDR3 in DNA: TGTGCCTGGAGTCCAGAGGGGGGGATGGGAAAGACCCAGTACTTC. Protein sequence: CAWSPEGGMGKTQYF.

The genes are TRBV11-2 and TRBJ1-2; TRBD1 matches at 7 bases. Trimming cost V 2 bases and J 9 bases; bases outside gene matches: 6. The CDR3 length is 13 residues. CDR1 is SGHAT and CDR2 is FQNNGV in the germline V gene. In DNA, the CDR3 is TGTGCCAGCAGCTTACCCAACAGGGGAAGCTACACCTTC. Encoded protein: CASSLPNRGSYTF.

The chain carries TRBV13 and TRBJ2-7; D not resolved. Trimming took off 0 bases at V and 7 bases at J, with 10 bases between the two ends. This CDR3 has 13 amino acids. Germline lookup yields CDR1 PRHDT and CDR2 FYEKMQ (reference sequence). In DNA, the CDR3 is TGTGCCAGCAGCTTAGGGTCTTCGGGTGAGCAGTACTTC. It encodes CASSLGSSGEQYF.

This chain links TRBV28 with TRBJ1-5; 9 bases are a match to TRBD1. Trimming cost V 2 bases and J 5 bases; bases outside gene matches: 4. This CDR3 contains 15 residues. Germline V gene sequence: CDR1 MDHEN, CDR2 SYDVKM. The CDR3 DNA sequence: TGTGCCAGCAGTTTAACCGGGACAGGGTATCAGCCCCAGCATTTT. It is translated as CASSLTGTGYQPQHF.

The rearrangement uses TRBV4-1 and TRBJ1-4, with D perhaps TRBD1 (6 bases). Germline V gene data show CDR1 as MGHRA and CDR2 as YSYEKL. V lost 1 base and J 8 bases, leaving 14 bases between the germline ends. CDR3 length: 15 amino acids. The CDR3 DNA is TGCGCCAGCAGCCAAGGTCGGGGGCTAGGGGAAAAACTGTTTTTT. Residues: CASSQGRGLGEKLFF.

The CDR3 DNA is TGCGCCAGCAGCAAAGCACAGGGTCTCACTGAAGCTTTCTTT. Its protein is CASSKAQGLTEAFF. The chain links TRBV5-1 to TRBJ1-1; the D gene is possibly TRBD1 (6 bases). CDR1 is SGHRS, CDR2 YFSETQ, per germline. This CDR3 contains 14 residues. V was trimmed by 4 bases and J by 4 bases, leaving 14 bases between them. The variable domain in full, with the rest retrieved from reference TRBV5-1 and TRBJ1-1, is KAGVTQTPRYLIKTRGQQVTLSCSPISGHRSVSWYQQTPGQGLQFLFEYFSETQRNKGNFPGRFSGRQFSNSRSEMNVSTLELGDSALYLCASSKAQGLTEAFFGQGTRLTVV.

The J gene is TRBJ2-1, the V gene TRBV19, with TRBD1 as a possible D gene (5 bases). CDR1 is LNHDA, CDR2 SQIVND, per germline (reference sequence). CDR3 length: 11 residues. V lost 8 bases and J lost 9, with 11 bases in between. In nucleotides, the CDR3 is TGTGCCAGTTTGTGGGGCAGTGAGCAGTTCTTC. This codes for CASLWGSEQFF.

The rearrangement joins TRBV30 to TRBJ1-1; TRBD1 is a possible D gene (6 bases). The V gene lost 2 bases and the J gene lost 0 bases, with 16 bases spanning the gap. The CDR3 consists of 16 residues. Germline loops: CDR1 GTSNPN, CDR2 SVGIG (reference sequence). CDR3 in amino acids: CAWSPTGRAMNTEAFF. The DNA of the CDR3 is TGTGCCTGGAGTCCCACAGGGCGAGCAATGAACACTGAAGCTTTCTTT.

V gene TRBV4-2 combines with J gene TRBJ2-1; 9 bases are a match to TRBD2. Trimming took 3 bases from V and 1 from J; bases not matched to a gene: 7. From germline, CDR1 is LGHNA and CDR2 YNFKEQ. The CDR3 totals 17 residues. Written as DNA, the CDR3 is TGTGCCAGCAGCCAGGGTAGCGGGGGTTCATCCTACAATGAGCAGTTCTTC. Its translation: CASSQGSGGSSYNEQFF.

This chain uses TRBV18 with TRBJ2-7, with 7 nucleotides matching TRBD1. The CDR3 consists of 14 residues. The V and J ends lost 2 bases and 0 bases, in that order; junction bases with no gene match: 1. Germline CDR1 reads KGHSH; CDR2 reads LQKENI. The CDR3 DNA follows: TGTGCCAGCTCACCAGGGACAGACTCCTACGAGCAGTACTTC. It is translated as CASSPGTDSYEQYF.

The J gene is TRBJ1-1, the V gene TRBV7-2; TRBD1 might be the D (5 bases). This CDR3 is 17 amino acids long. Deletions cut 5 bases from V and 3 bases from J, with 22 bases between. Germline CDR1 reads SGHTA; CDR2 reads FQGNSA. The CDR3 reads CASSQYYPGTGDTEAFF. CDR3 nucleotides: TGTGCCAGCAGCCAATATTATCCCGGGACGGGGGACACTGAAGCTTTCTTT.

The V and J genes are TRBV7-2 and TRBJ2-5; a possible D gene is TRBD1 (7 bases). V was trimmed by 5 bases and J by 3 bases, leaving 16 bases between them. Germline CDR1 is SGHTA and CDR2 is FQGNSA. CDR3 size: 15 residues. The CDR3 reads CASSQNQGGKETQYF. Written as DNA, the CDR3 is TGTGCCAGCAGCCAAAATCAGGGGGGAAAAGAGACCCAGTACTTC.

This sequence joins TRBV15 and TRBJ1-3; possibly TRBD1 for D (5 bases). Trimming stripped 0 bases from V and 6 bases from J, with 12 bases between. CDR3 length: 15 residues. CDR1 is LNHNV and CDR2 is YYDKDF in the germline V gene (reference sequence). Written as DNA, the CDR3 is TGTGCCACCAGCAGAGATAGGGGCGTGCAAAACACCATATATTTT. The encoded protein is CATSRDRGVQNTIYF.

The rearrangement links TRBV7-2 to TRBJ2-3, with 14 bases that match TRBD2. Germline CDR1 reads SGHTA; CDR2 reads FQGNSA. This CDR3 has 18 residues. Trimming cost V 1 base and J 4 bases; bases outside gene matches: 7. CDR3 protein: CASSLGLAGGLGADTQYF. For the CDR3, the DNA is TGTGCCAGCAGCTTAGGACTAGCGGGGGGGCTTGGTGCAGATACGCAGTATTTT.

The chain is built from TRBV16 and TRBJ2-1; 10 bases agree with TRBD1. The trim removed 8 bases at V and 1 base at J, leaving 14 bases unmatched. The CDR3 is made up of 18 amino acids. Germline CDR1 reads KGHSY; CDR2 reads FQNENV. The CDR3 loop reads CASRPGQGLRGSYNEQFF. In nucleotides, the CDR3 is TGTGCCAGCCGACCGGGACAGGGGCTGAGGGGGTCCTACAATGAGCAGTTCTTC.

The chain uses TRBV7-9 and TRBJ1-4, with 7 nucleotides matching TRBD1. Germline V gene data show CDR1 as SEHNR and CDR2 as FQNEAQ (reference sequence). The CDR3 extends over 16 amino acids. The junction had 8 bases not matched to a gene; V was cut back by 4 bases and J by 3 bases. CDR3 sequence (DNA): TGTGCCAGCAGCTCCTCTTCAGGGGGACCTAATGAAAAACTGTTTTTT. This gives the protein CASSSSSGGPNEKLFF.

This clone was counted a single time. This chain joins TRBV6-5 and TRBJ1-1, with D possibly TRBD1 on 6 matching bases. The V gene lost 6 bases and the J gene lost 5 bases, with 19 bases spanning the gap. This CDR3 region has 15 residues. Per the germline V gene, CDR1 is MNHEY and CDR2 is SVGAGI. The CDR3 DNA reads as TGTGCCAGCAGCCAACGAGGGGGGCTGAGTACTGAAGCTTTCTTT. As protein: CASSQRGGLSTEAFF.